The rows below give T cell receptor beta chains drawn from one sample of a study of blood T cell repertoires in COVID-19. Profiled with immunoSEQ multiplex PCR; TCRdb holds only in-frame clones, not every one. This sample has some 170,000 clones, with 85% to 90% found just once. The sample taken for sequencing was peripheral blood. The receptors here all came from a woman aged 55-70 years with acute or convalescent COVID-19. The CDR3 runs from the conserved cysteine through the conserved F or W. D genes are given only for firm matches. Clone size appears in some rows only: once, few, many, or a class for an expanded clone.

clone size	D gene	V gene	J gene	CDR3 length	CDR3 DNA	CDR3 protein
once	NA	TRBV19	TRBJ2-4	16	TGTGCCAGTAGTATTGCTCGGGGAGGTGGCCAAAACATTCAGTACTTC	CASSIARGGGQNIQYF
NA	TRBD1	TRBV11-2	TRBJ2-5	15	TGTGCCAGCAGCTTGGACAGGGGGCAGAGGGAGACCCAGTACTTC	CASSLDRGQRETQYF
NA	NA	TRBV6-5	TRBJ2-5	14	TGTGCCAGCAGTCCCGGAGGACGGGCGGGGACCCAGTACTTC	CASSPGGRAGTQYF
NA	NA	TRBV7-2	TRBJ2-7	15	TGTGCCAGCAGCACCGGACAGGCGGGGCTCTACGAGCAGTACTTC	CASSTGQAGLYEQYF
NA	NA	TRBV3-1/TRBV3-2	TRBJ2-4	15	TGTGCCAGCAGCCAAGAAGGGGTAGCCAAAAACATTCAGTACTTC	CASSQEGVAKNIQYF
NA	TRBD2	TRBV15	TRBJ2-6	19	TGTGCCACCAGCACCCACCGGCTGGGGGGGGTCTCTGGGGCCAACGTCCTGACTTTC	CATSTHRLGGVSGANVLTF
NA	TRBD2	TRBV4-1	TRBJ2-7	15	TGCGCCAGCAGCCAAGGACTAGCGGGGCCCTACGAGCAGTACTTC	CASSQGLAGPYEQYF
NA	TRBD1	TRBV6-1	TRBJ1-5	16	TGTGCCAGCAGTGTCCGTCAGGGGGCCGGCAATCAGCCCCAGCATTTT	CASSVRQGAGNQPQHF
NA	NA	TRBV28	TRBJ2-5	12	TGTGCCAGCAGTCCCCATGTTGAGACCCAGTACTTC	CASSPHVETQYF
NA	NA	TRBV6-1	TRBJ1-1	14	TGTGCCAGCAGTGAAACGAGCCCAGGGACTGAAGCTTTCTTT	CASSETSPGTEAFF
NA	TRBD1	TRBV11-2	TRBJ1-6	14	TGTGCCAGCAGCCTGGGACAGAGGCATTCACCCCTCCACTTT	CASSLGQRHSPLHF
NA	TRBD1	TRBV7-8	TRBJ1-1	15	TGTGCCAGCAGTTTTTACCGGGACAGTCGGACTGAAGCTTTCTTT	CASSFYRDSRTEAFF
few	NA	TRBV6-5	TRBJ1-5	15	TGTGCCAGCAGCGGACGACAGGCACCCCATCAGCCCCAGCATTTT	CASSGRQAPHQPQHF
NA	NA	TRBV5-1	TRBJ2-6	15	TGCGCCAGCAGACTAGGAGCGTTGGGGGCCAACGTCCTGACTTTC	CASRLGALGANVLTF